The 30 T cell receptor beta chains reported below all come from one sample, sequenced in a study of control samples from healthy donors and cancer patients. Repertoires were generated with immunoSEQ multiplex PCR, while TCRdb's copy carries only in-frame clones and drops some. This repertoire shows 150,000 to 200,000 clones, just over 90% found once; its top ten account for approximately 1.4%. Sample: blood. The receptors here all came from a man between 25 and 39 years old in good health.

The V and J genes are TRBV3-1 (or the pseudogene TRBV3-2) and TRBJ1-1; TRBD1 might be the D (5 bases). V lost 0 bases and J lost 4, with 18 bases in between. The CDR3 is 17 residues long. From germline, CDR1 is LGHDT and CDR2 YNNKEL (reference sequence). The CDR3 coding sequence is TGTGCCAGCAGCCAAGATCCGGTCTCGGGGCTGGCCACTGAAGCTTTCTTT. Encoded protein: CASSQDPVSGLATEAFF.

The J gene is TRBJ1-2, the V gene TRBV4-2, with TRBD1 identical over 8 bases. The V and J ends lost 3 bases and 6 bases, in that order; junction bases with no gene match: 9. Germline lookup yields CDR1 LGHNA and CDR2 YNFKEQ. The CDR3 has 15 amino acids. The CDR3 sequence: CASSQFSGGVNGYTF. CDR3 coding DNA: TGTGCCAGCAGCCAGTTTTCAGGGGGCGTCAATGGCTACACCTTC.

As to this clone: At the DNA level, this CDR3 is encoded by other sequences in the same sample as well. This sequence joins TRBV11-1 and TRBJ1-1; D not resolved. Trimming took 1 base from V and 2 from J, leaving 5 bases between them. The CDR3 has 13 residues. In germline, CDR1 is SGHAT, CDR2 FQDESV (reference sequence). CDR3 in amino acids: CASSLGRNTEAFF. The CDR3 nucleotides read TGTGCCAGCAGCTTAGGACGAAACACTGAAGCTTTCTTT.

V usage is TRBV27 and J usage is TRBJ1-2, with 12 bases fitting TRBD1. CDR1 is MNHEY, CDR2 SMNVEV, per germline (reference sequence). Trimming removed 6 bases from V and 0 bases from J; junction bases left unmatched: 8. The CDR3 sequence is 17 residues long. The CDR3 sequence is CASRGTGGPSPNYGYTF. DNA for the CDR3: TGTGCCAGCAGGGGGACAGGGGGCCCATCGCCTAACTATGGCTACACCTTC.

This chain connects TRBV28 to TRBJ1-6, with 9 bases aligning to TRBD1. Per germline, CDR1 MDHEN and CDR2 SYDVKM. Trimming at V came to 5 bases and at J to 4 bases, leaving 6 bases not matched to a gene. This CDR3 has 16 amino acids. The chain's CDR3 is CASSEPGQGYNSPLHF. Here the CDR3 DNA reads TGTGCCAGCAGTGAACCGGGACAGGGATATAATTCACCCCTCCACTTT. The whole variable domain, filled in from reference TRBV28 and TRBJ1-6, reads DVKVTQSSRYLVKRTGEKVFLECVQDMDHENMFWYRQDPGLGLRLIYFSYDVKMKEKGDIPEGYSVSREKKERFSLILESASTNQTSMYLCASSEPGQGYNSPLHFGNGTRLTVT.

The rearrangement uses TRBV7-6 and TRBJ1-1; a possible D gene is TRBD1 (5 bases). Germline-derived CDR1 and CDR2 are SGHVS and FNYEAQ. Trimming cost V 4 bases and J 3 bases, with 12 bases left between them. The CDR3 has 14 amino acids. This CDR3 is CASSSLGRDTEAFF. CDR3 coding DNA: TGTGCCAGCAGCTCCCTTGGCAGGGACACTGAAGCTTTCTTT.

The chain joins TRBV9 to TRBJ2-2, with 12 bases fitting TRBD2. The CDR3 is 15 residues long. V lost 4 bases and J lost 5; bases outside the gene matches: 3. Germline V gene data show CDR1 as SGDLS and CDR2 as YYNGEE. The CDR3 loop reads CASSQGLAGTGELFF. The CDR3 DNA sequence: TGTGCCAGCAGCCAAGGACTAGCGGGAACCGGGGAGCTGTTTTTT.

The chain is built from TRBV6-4 and TRBJ2-3; 11 bases fit TRBD2. Germline V CDR1 and CDR2: MRHNA, SNTAGT. Trimming at V came to 0 bases and at J to 2 bases, leaving 1 base not matched to a gene. This CDR3 region has 16 residues. This CDR3 is CASSDSTSGDTDTQYF. The CDR3 DNA is TGTGCCAGCAGTGACTCGACTAGCGGGGACACAGATACGCAGTATTTT.

The V gene is TRBV7-8, the J gene TRBJ2-7; D not resolved. Deletions cut 3 bases from V and 3 bases from J, with 15 bases between. There are 15 residues in the CDR3. Germline CDR1 reads SGHVS; CDR2 reads FQNEAQ. The CDR3 loop reads CASSFPALTLYEQYF. The CDR3 DNA reads as TGTGCCAGCAGCTTTCCTGCGCTAACCCTCTACGAGCAGTACTTC.

The chain uses TRBV5-4 and TRBJ2-3, with 9 bases identical to TRBD2. The ends lost 4 bases at V and 7 bases at J; junction bases unmatched: 13. The CDR3 is made up of 16 amino acids. Germline V gives CDR1 SGHNT, CDR2 YYREEE (reference sequence). In nucleotides, the CDR3 is TGTGCCAGCAGCATGGGAGGTGGTAGCGGGGGATATACGCAGTATTTT. Translation: CASSMGGGSGGYTQYF.

V and J are TRBV9 and TRBJ1-5, with TRBD1 as a possible D gene (6 bases). V shed 4 bases and J shed 7 bases, with 15 bases lying between them. This CDR3 region has 14 residues. The germline gives CDR1 SGDLS, CDR2 YYNGEE. The CDR3 here is CASSLFGDNQPQHF. The CDR3 bases are TGTGCCAGCAGCCTCTTCGGGGACAACCAGCCCCAGCATTTT.

The rearrangement uses TRBV24-1 and TRBJ1-6, with D tentatively TRBD1 (5 bases). The CDR3 extends over 17 amino acids. Germline CDR1 reads KGHDR; CDR2 reads SFDVKD. V lost 1 base and J 4 bases, leaving 13 bases between the germline ends. The chain's CDR3 is CATSDFQGAEYNSPLHF. The CDR3 DNA is TGTGCCACCAGTGATTTTCAAGGGGCAGAGTATAATTCACCCCTCCACTTT.

V gene TRBV19 combines with J gene TRBJ1-1; D gene unclear. Trimming took off 6 bases at V and 6 bases at J, with 11 bases between the two ends. The germline gives CDR1 LNHDA, CDR2 SQIVND (reference sequence). CDR3 length equals 12 residues. This chain's CDR3 is CASRGPIPEAFF. The CDR3 nucleotides are TGTGCCAGTAGAGGACCGATCCCTGAAGCTTTCTTT.

The rearrangement uses TRBV5-4 and TRBJ2-1, with 9 nucleotides matching TRBD2. Trimming cost V 4 bases and J 7 bases; bases outside gene matches: 6. The CDR3 runs to 14 residues. Per germline, CDR1 SGHNT and CDR2 YYREEE (reference sequence). The CDR3 sequence: CASSPGLAANEQFF. Here the CDR3 DNA reads TGTGCCAGCAGCCCGGGACTAGCAGCAAATGAGCAGTTCTTC.

The chain is built from TRBV18 and TRBJ1-6, with D unresolved. CDR3 length: 15 residues. Trimming pared 1 base from V and 3 bases from J, leaving 7 bases between. The germline gives CDR1 KGHSH, CDR2 LQKENI. The CDR3: CASSPRADYNSPLHF. Written as DNA, the CDR3 is TGTGCCAGCTCACCACGTGCAGACTATAATTCACCCCTCCACTTT.

This chain joins TRBV24-1 and TRBJ2-5; possibly TRBD1 or TRBD2 for D (6 bases each). CDR1 and CDR2 (germline): KGHDR, SFDVKD. The CDR3 consists of 16 residues. Trimming stripped 3 bases from V and 5 bases from J, with 18 bases between. CDR3 nucleotide sequence: TGTGCCACCAGTGATCCCTCCTTAGGGGGGCGGGAGACCCAGTACTTC. Its translation: CATSDPSLGGRETQYF.

The chain recombines TRBV27 with TRBJ2-5, with 8 positions matching TRBD1. V lost 6 bases, J lost 2 bases, and 14 bases stayed unmatched. CDR1 is MNHEY and CDR2 is SMNVEV in the germline V gene (reference sequence). The CDR3 sequence is 17 residues long. The CDR3 coding sequence is TGTGCCAGCAGCCCGATATTCCGGACAGGGCTGCAAGAGACCCAGTACTTC. This sequence encodes CASSPIFRTGLQETQYF.

The gene calls are TRBV3-1 (or the pseudogene TRBV3-2) and TRBJ2-5, with TRBD1 as a possible D gene (6 bases). This CDR3 contains 14 residues. Germline-derived CDR1 and CDR2 are LGHDT and YNNKEL (reference sequence). Trimming took 3 bases from V and 7 from J, leaving 15 bases between them. This CDR3 reads CASSQDSFEGTQYF. DNA of the CDR3: TGTGCCAGCAGCCAGGACAGTTTTGAGGGGACCCAGTACTTC.

As for this clone: The junction departs from germline at one end; a sequencing error may be responsible. This chain connects TRBV14 to TRBJ1-2; D may be TRBD1 (6 bases). The germline CDR1 and CDR2 sequences are SGHDN and FVKESK. The CDR3 totals 12 residues. CDR3 loop: CASSQGVGRTDF. The CDR3, as DNA: TGTGCCAGCAGCCAAGGGGTGGGGAGGACAGACTTC.

The chain couples TRBV5-5 to TRBJ2-7, with 8 bases that match TRBD1. The V gene's germline CDR1 is SGHKS and CDR2 YYEKEE (reference sequence). This CDR3 is built from 14 residues. Losses at the gene ends were 7 bases for V and 4 bases for J; bases not matched to a gene: 10. DNA of the CDR3: TGTGCCAGCGCCTCCCGGACAGGGCAGTACGAGCAGTACTTC. Protein: CASASRTGQYEQYF.

The chain employs TRBV5-1 and TRBJ2-2; D ambiguous. V was trimmed by 3 bases and J by 7 bases, leaving 10 bases between them. CDR3 length equals 13 residues. The germline CDR1 and CDR2 sequences are SGHRS and YFSETQ. CDR3 DNA: TGCGCCAGCAGCTCAACGGCAGACGGGGAGCTGTTTTTT. Amino acid sequence: CASSSTADGELFF. The variable domain in full, completed from reference TRBV5-1 and TRBJ2-2, reads KAGVTQTPRYLIKTRGQQVTLSCSPISGHRSVSWYQQTPGQGLQFLFEYFSETQRNKGNFPGRFSGRQFSNSRSEMNVSTLELGDSALYLCASSSTADGELFFGEGSRLTVL.

This clone occurred once. The J gene is TRBJ1-6, the V gene TRBV27; D unclear. V lost 4 bases and J 9 bases, leaving 10 bases between the germline ends. From germline, CDR1 is MNHEY and CDR2 SMNVEV (reference sequence). The length of the CDR3 is 13 residues. The CDR3 here is CASSSPDFSPLHF. In DNA form, the CDR3 reads TGTGCCAGCAGTTCCCCAGATTTTTCACCCCTCCACTTT.

The CDR3 nucleotides are TGTGCCAGCAGTTGGACAGGGGAGACCCAGTACTTC. The encoded protein is CASSWTGETQYF. This chain links TRBV6-6 with TRBJ2-5, with TRBD1 matching over 8 bases. There are 12 residues in the CDR3. V shed 4 bases and J 5 bases; nucleotides not matched to a gene: 0. Germline V CDR1 and CDR2: MNHNY, SVGAGI (reference sequence).

The chain carries TRBV9 and TRBJ2-7; perhaps TRBD1 as D (5 bases). The CDR3 consists of 15 residues. V was cut by 3 bases and J by 0 bases, with 13 bases left in between. Germline V gene sequence: CDR1 SGDLS, CDR2 YYNGEE. Here the CDR3 reads CASSDQADSSYEQYF. The CDR3 coding sequence is TGTGCCAGCAGCGACCAGGCAGACAGCTCCTACGAGCAGTACTTC.

The CDR3 DNA reads TGCGCCAGCAGCTGGGAGGACGGCAGTTATACACCCCTCCACTTT. This codes for CASSWEDGSYTPLHF. The rearrangement joins TRBV5-1 to TRBJ1-6; D gene uncertain. V gave up 3 bases and J gave up 11 bases, with 18 bases separating them. Germline CDR1 and CDR2: SGHRS and YFSETQ. The CDR3 runs to 15 residues.

A remark on this clone: Other DNA variants within this sample encode the same CDR3. This chain links TRBV28 with TRBJ1-2, with D possibly matching TRBD1 (5 bases). Germline values: CDR1 MDHEN, CDR2 SYDVKM. Between the trimmed V and J ends, which lost 5 bases and 3 bases, there was a span of 10 bases. This CDR3 comprises 13 residues. CDR3 sequence reads: CASSPQGHYGYTF. Written as DNA, the CDR3 is TGTGCCAGCAGTCCTCAGGGCCACTATGGCTACACCTTC.

V and J are TRBV7-9 and TRBJ1-4, with TRBD1 matching 9 bases. J gave up 7 bases and V 0 bases, and 3 bases lay outside the gene matches. The germline V gene encodes CDR1 SEHNR and CDR2 FQNEAQ (reference sequence). The CDR3 has 15 amino acids. The CDR3 DNA follows: TGTGCCAGCAGCTTAGCCGGGACAGGGCTTGAAAAACTGTTTTTT. It encodes CASSLAGTGLEKLFF.

Notes on this clone: Given the absence of the conserved phenylalanine or tryptophan at the CDR3 end, a read error is likely. The limits of the CDR3 on the DNA are not certain, so only TCRdb's listed CDR3 is given. The J gene is TRBJ2-7, the V gene TRBV6-4; the table's D call, TRBD2, was not checked against the DNA. The CDR3 length equals 11 residues, ends included. The germline V gene has CDR1 MRHNA and CDR2 SNTAGT. This CDR3 reads CASSSDRRSPG.

The V gene is TRBV30, the J gene TRBJ1-2; D uncertain. The CDR3 covers 14 residues. Per germline, CDR1 GTSNPN and CDR2 SVGIG (reference sequence). Trimming stripped 3 bases from V and 6 bases from J, with 17 bases between. CDR3 loop: CAWRDPSAYNGYTF. The CDR3 region has the DNA TGTGCCTGGAGGGACCCTTCGGCTTATAATGGCTACACCTTC.

The chain couples TRBV20-1 to TRBJ1-1; D ambiguous. V lost 5 bases and J lost 3, with 7 bases in between. In germline, CDR1 is DFQATT, CDR2 SNEGSKA (reference sequence). CDR3 length equals 11 residues. CDR3 sequence: CSAGPDTEAFF. In nucleotides, the CDR3 is TGCAGTGCTGGACCGGACACTGAAGCTTTCTTT.